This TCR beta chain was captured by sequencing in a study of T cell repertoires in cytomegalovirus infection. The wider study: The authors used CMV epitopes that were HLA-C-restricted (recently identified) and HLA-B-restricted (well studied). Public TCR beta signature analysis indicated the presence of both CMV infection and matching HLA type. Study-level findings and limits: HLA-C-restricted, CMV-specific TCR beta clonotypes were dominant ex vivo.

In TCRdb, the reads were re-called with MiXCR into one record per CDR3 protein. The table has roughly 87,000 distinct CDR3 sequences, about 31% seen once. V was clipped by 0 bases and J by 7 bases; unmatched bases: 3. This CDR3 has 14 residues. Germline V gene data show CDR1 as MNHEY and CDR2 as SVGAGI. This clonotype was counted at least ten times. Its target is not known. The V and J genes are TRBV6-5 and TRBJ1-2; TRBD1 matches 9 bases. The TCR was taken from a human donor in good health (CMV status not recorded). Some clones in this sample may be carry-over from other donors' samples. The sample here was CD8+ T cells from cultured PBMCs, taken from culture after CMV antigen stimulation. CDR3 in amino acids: CASSYSTGQGGYTF. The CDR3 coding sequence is TGTGCCAGCAGTTACTCAACGGGACAGGGTGGCTACACCTTC.